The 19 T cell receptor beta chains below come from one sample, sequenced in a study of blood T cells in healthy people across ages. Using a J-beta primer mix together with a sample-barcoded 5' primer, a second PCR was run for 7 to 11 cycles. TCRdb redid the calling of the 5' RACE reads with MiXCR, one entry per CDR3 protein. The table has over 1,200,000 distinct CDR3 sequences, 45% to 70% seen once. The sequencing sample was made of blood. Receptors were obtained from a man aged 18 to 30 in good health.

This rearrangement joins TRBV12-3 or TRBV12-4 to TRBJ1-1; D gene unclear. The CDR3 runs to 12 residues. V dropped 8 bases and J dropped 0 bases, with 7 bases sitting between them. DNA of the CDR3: TGTGCCAGCCTGCGCATGAACACTGAAGCTTTCTTT. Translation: CASLRMNTEAFF.

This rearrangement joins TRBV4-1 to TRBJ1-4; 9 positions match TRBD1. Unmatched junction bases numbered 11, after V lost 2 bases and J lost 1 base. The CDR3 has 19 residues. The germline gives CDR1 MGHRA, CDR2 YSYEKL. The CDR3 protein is CASSQSGYRGPRTNEKLFF. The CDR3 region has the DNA TGCGCCAGCAGCCAATCTGGATACAGGGGGCCCAGAACTAATGAAAAACTGTTTTTT.

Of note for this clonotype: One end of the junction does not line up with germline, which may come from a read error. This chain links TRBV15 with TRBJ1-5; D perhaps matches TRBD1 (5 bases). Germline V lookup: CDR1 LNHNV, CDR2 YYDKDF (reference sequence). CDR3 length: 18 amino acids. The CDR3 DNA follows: TGTACCACCAGCGGTGGATTTATTGACGGGGGGGGCAATCAGCCCCAGCATTTT. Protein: CTTSGGFIDGGGNQPQHF.

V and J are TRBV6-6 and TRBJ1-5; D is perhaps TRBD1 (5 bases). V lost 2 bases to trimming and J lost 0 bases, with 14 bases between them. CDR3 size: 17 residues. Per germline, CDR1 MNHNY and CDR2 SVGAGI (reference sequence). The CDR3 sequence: CASSYTPDGHSNQPQHF. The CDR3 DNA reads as TGTGCCAGCAGTTACACTCCGGACGGACATAGCAATCAGCCCCAGCATTTT.

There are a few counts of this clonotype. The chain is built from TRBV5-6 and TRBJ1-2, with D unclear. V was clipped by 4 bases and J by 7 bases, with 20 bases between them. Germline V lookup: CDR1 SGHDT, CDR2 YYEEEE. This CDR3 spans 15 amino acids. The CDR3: CASSPGGLHTAGYTF. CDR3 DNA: TGTGCCAGCAGCCCCGGCGGCCTTCATACCGCTGGCTACACCTTC. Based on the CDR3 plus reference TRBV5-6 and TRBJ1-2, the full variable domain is DAGVTQSPTHLIKTRGQQVTLRCSPKSGHDTVSWYQQALGQGPQFIFQYYEEEERQRGNFPDRFSGHQFPNYSSELNVNALLLGDSALYLCASSPGGLHTAGYTFGSGTRLTVV.

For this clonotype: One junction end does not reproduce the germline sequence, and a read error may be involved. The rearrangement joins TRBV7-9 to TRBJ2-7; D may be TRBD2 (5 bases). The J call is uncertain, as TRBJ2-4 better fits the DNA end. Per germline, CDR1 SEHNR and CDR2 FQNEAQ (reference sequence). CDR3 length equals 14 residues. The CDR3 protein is CASNLASRKNIQYF. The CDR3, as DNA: TGTGCCAGCAACTTAGCGTCAAGGAAAAACATTCAGTACTTC.

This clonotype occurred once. The CDR3 spells CASSQDQGYSNQPQHF. The CDR3 DNA is TGCGCCAGCAGCCAAGACCAGGGATATAGCAATCAGCCCCAGCATTTT. V gene TRBV4-1 combines with J gene TRBJ1-5, with a weak D call TRBD1 (5 bases). Germline CDR1 and CDR2: MGHRA and YSYEKL. The CDR3 is made up of 16 amino acids. Deletions cut 0 bases from V and 0 bases from J, with 9 bases between.

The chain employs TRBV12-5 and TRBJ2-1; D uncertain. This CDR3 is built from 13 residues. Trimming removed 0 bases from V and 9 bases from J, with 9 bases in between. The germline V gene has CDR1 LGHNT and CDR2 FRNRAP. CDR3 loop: CASGLVHSREQFF. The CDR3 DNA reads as TGTGCTAGTGGTTTGGTACACTCCCGTGAGCAGTTCTTC.

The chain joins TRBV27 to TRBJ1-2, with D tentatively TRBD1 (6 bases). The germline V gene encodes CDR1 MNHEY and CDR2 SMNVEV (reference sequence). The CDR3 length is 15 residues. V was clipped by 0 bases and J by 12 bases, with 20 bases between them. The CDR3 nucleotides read TGTGCCAGCAGTTTATCTTCCGCAGGGGTAGAGGGCGACACCTTC. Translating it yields CASSLSSAGVEGDTF.

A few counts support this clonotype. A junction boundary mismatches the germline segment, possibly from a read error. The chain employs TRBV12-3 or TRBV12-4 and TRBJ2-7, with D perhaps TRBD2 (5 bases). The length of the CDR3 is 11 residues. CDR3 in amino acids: CASGLRVTQYF. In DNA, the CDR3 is TGTGCCAGCGGTTTGAGGGTTACCCAGTACTTC.

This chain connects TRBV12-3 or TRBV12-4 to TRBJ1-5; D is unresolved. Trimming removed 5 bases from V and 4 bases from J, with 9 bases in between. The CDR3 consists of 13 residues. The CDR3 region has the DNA TGTGCCAGCAGTACCGCGCCTAATCAGCCCCAGCATTTT. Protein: CASSTAPNQPQHF.

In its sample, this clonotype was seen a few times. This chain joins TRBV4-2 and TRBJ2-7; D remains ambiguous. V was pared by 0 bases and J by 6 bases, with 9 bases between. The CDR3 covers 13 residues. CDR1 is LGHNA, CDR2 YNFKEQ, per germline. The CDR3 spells CASSQEPLGEQYF. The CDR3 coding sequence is TGTGCCAGCAGCCAAGAACCCCTCGGCGAGCAGTACTTC.

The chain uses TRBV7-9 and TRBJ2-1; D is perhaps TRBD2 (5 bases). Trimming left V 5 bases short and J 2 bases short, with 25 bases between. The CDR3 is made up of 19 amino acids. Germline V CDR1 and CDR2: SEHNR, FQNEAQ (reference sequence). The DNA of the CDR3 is TGTGCCAGCAGCCGAACGTCGGCTAGCACTTCTGGGCCCTACAATGAGCAGTTCTTC. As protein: CASSRTSASTSGPYNEQFF.

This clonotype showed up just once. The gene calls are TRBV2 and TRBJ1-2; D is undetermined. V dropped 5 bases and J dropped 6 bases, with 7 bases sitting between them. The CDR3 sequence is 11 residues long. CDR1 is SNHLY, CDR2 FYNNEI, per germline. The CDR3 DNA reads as TGTGCCAGCAGTCCACTAAATGGCTACACCTTC. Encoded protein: CASSPLNGYTF.

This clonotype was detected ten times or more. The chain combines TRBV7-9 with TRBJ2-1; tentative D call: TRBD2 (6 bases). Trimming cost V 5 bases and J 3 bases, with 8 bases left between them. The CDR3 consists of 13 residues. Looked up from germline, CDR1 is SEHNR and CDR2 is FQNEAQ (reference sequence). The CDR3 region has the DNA TGTGCCAGCAGCCCGACTAGCTACAATGAGCAGTTCTTC. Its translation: CASSPTSYNEQFF.

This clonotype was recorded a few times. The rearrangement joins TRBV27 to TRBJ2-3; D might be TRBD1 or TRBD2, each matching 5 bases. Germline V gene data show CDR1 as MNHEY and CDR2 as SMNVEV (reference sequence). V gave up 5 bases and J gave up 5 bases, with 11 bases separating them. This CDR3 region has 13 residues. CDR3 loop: CASSNTGQDTQYF. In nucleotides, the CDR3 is TGTGCCAGCAGTAATACGGGGCAAGATACGCAGTATTTT.

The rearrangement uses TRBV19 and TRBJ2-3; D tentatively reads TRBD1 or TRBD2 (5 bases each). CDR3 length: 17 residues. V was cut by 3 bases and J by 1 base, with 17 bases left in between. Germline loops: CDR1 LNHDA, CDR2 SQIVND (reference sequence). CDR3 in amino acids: CASSISPGARGTDTQYF. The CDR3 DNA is TGTGCCAGTAGTATCAGCCCCGGGGCGCGGGGCACAGATACGCAGTATTTT.

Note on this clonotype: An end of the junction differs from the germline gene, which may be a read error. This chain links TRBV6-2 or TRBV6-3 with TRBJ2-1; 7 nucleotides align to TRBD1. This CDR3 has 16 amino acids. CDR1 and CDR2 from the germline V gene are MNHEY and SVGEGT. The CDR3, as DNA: TGTACCAGCAAGGGGTATGACAGGGATCCCTACAATGAGCAGTTCTTC. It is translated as CTSKGYDRDPYNEQFF.

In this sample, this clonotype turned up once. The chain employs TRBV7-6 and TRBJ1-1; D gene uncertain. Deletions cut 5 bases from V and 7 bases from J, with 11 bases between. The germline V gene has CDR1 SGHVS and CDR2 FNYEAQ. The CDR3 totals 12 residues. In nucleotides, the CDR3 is TGTGCCAGCAGCCCCCGGGTGGTTGAAGCTTTCTTT. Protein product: CASSPRVVEAFF. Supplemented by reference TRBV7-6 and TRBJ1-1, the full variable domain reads GAGVSQSPRYKVTKRGQDVALRCDPISGHVSLYWYRQALGQGPEFLTYFNYEAQQDKSGLPNDRFSAERPEGSISTLTIQRTEQRDSAMYRCASSPRVVEAFFGQGTRLTVV.